These 23 T cell receptor beta chains originate from one sample sequenced in a study of breast tumors, draining lymph nodes, adjacent tissues. Via MiXCR, TCRdb re-called the multiplex PCR reads, giving one row per CDR3 protein. The sample lists around 170,000 distinct CDR3 sequences, roughly 30% occurring once. Samples came from axillary lymph nodes draining the breast cancer. Input material: axillary lymph node tissue. The receptors come from a female donor with breast cancer. Some clones in this sample may be carry-over from other donors' samples.

This clonotype was counted ten times or more. V gene TRBV2 combines with J gene TRBJ1-5; 7 nucleotides agree with TRBD1. Germline CDR1 reads SNHLY; CDR2 reads FYNNEI. V lost 4 bases and J lost 3; bases outside the gene matches: 9. The CDR3 runs to 16 residues. For the CDR3, the DNA is TGTGCCAGCAGTGCCCTTCGACAGGGCCACAATCAGCCCCAGCATTTT. As protein: CASSALRQGHNQPQHF.

This clonotype was picked up many times. The chain employs TRBV20-1 and TRBJ2-7, with 7 bases aligning to TRBD2. This CDR3 region has 13 residues. J was trimmed by 3 bases and V by 6 bases; bases with no gene match: 8. Germline loops: CDR1 DFQATT, CDR2 SNEGSKA (reference sequence). CDR3 region: CSARDYFDYEQYF. In DNA form, the CDR3 reads TGCAGTGCCAGGGACTACTTCGACTACGAGCAGTACTTC.

This clonotype was seen many times. The gene calls are TRBV9 and TRBJ2-1, with 7 bases fitting TRBD1. Germline trimming cut 2 bases from V and 4 bases from J; bases unmatched to any gene: 6. Looked up from germline, CDR1 is SGDLS and CDR2 is YYNGEE. The CDR3 has 15 residues. The CDR3 spells CASSVAGTAYNEQFF. In DNA, the CDR3 is TGTGCCAGCAGCGTTGCCGGGACAGCATACAATGAGCAGTTCTTC. Together with reference TRBV9 and TRBJ2-1, the CDR3 gives the full variable domain: DSGVTQTPKHLITATGQRVTLRCSPRSGDLSVYWYQQSLDQGLQFLIQYYNGEERAKGNILERFSAQQFPDLHSELNLSSLELGDSALYFCASSVAGTAYNEQFFGPGTRLTVL.

This clonotype came up a few times. This may arise from a read error, as a much more abundant clone is one base away. This chain joins TRBV5-8 and TRBJ2-3; weak D call: TRBD1 (6 bases). Trimming removed 3 bases from V and 2 bases from J, with 10 bases in between. Germline V gene sequence: CDR1 SGHTS, CDR2 YDEGEE. The CDR3 contains 14 residues. In nucleotides, the CDR3 is TGTGCCAGCAGCTCCGGACAGCCCACAGATACGCAGTATTTT. This encodes CASSSGQPTDTQYF. Complete variable domain (other parts from reference TRBV5-8 and TRBJ2-3): EAGVTQSPTHLIKTRGQQATLRCSPISGHTSVYWYQQALGLGLQFLLWYDEGEERNRGNFPPRFSGRQFPNYSSELNVNALELEDSALYLCASSSGQPTDTQYFGPGTRLTVL.

This clonotype occurred a few times. This rearrangement joins TRBV6-6 to TRBJ2-5, with 13 bases fitting TRBD2. CDR1 is MNHNY and CDR2 is SVGAGI in the germline V gene (reference sequence). The V gene end was trimmed by 5 bases and the J gene end by 6 bases; junction bases not matched to a gene: 9. CDR3 size: 16 residues. CDR3 in amino acids: CASSPTTSGGAKTQYF. The CDR3 DNA sequence: TGTGCCAGCAGTCCTACCACTAGCGGGGGGGCCAAGACCCAGTACTTC.

This clonotype was found many times. The rearrangement joins TRBV2 to TRBJ2-3; TRBD2 matches at 8 bases. The CDR3 has 17 amino acids. Per germline, CDR1 SNHLY and CDR2 FYNNEI. V was clipped by 1 base and J by 3 bases; unmatched bases: 9. Here the CDR3 reads CASSEGGTSFGTDTQYF. The CDR3 coding sequence is TGTGCCAGCAGTGAAGGGGGGACTAGTTTTGGTACAGATACGCAGTATTTT.

This clonotype was counted at least ten times. V usage is TRBV10-3 and J usage is TRBJ2-1; no definite D call. V gave up 2 bases and J gave up 4 bases, with 12 bases separating them. The CDR3 has 15 amino acids. Germline CDR1 and CDR2: ENHRY and SYGVKD. The CDR3 protein is CAISEPERQYNEQFF. CDR3 nucleotide sequence: TGTGCCATCAGTGAGCCCGAAAGGCAGTACAATGAGCAGTTCTTC.

Concerning this clonotype itself: This may stem from a read error, because a much larger clone lies one nucleotide away. The J gene is TRBJ2-1, the V gene TRBV5-6; 10 bases match TRBD1. In germline, CDR1 is SGHDT, CDR2 YYEEEE. This CDR3 contains 16 residues. For the CDR3, the DNA is TGTGCCAGCAGCTTGGGGGGACAGGGGATAATCAATGAGCGGTTCTTC. It yields the protein CASSLGGQGIINERFF.

This clonotype was seen at least ten times. The genes are TRBV7-9 and TRBJ1-5; D gene unclear. The V and J ends lost 5 bases and 5 bases respectively, with 7 bases between them. Germline CDR1 reads SEHNR; CDR2 reads FQNEAQ (reference sequence). This CDR3 comprises 12 residues. Written as DNA, the CDR3 is TGTGCCAGCAGCATCGGGGATCAGCCCCAGCATTTT. It specifies CASSIGDQPQHF.

This clonotype was counted ten times or more. The chain links TRBV9 to TRBJ1-4; D remains unclear. Deletions cut 0 bases from V and 0 bases from J, with 6 bases between. CDR1 SGDLS and CDR2 YYNGEE come from the germline V gene. The CDR3 has 15 residues. CDR3 sequence (DNA): TGTGCCAGCAGCGTAGCTCCCGCAACTAATGAAAAACTGTTTTTT. As protein: CASSVAPATNEKLFF.

Ten or more counts support this clonotype. The rearrangement joins TRBV18 to TRBJ1-3, with TRBD1 matching 7 bases. The germline CDR1 and CDR2 sequences are KGHSH and LQKENI. V shed 3 bases, J shed 4 bases, and the junction held 9 bases outside the gene matches. This CDR3 is 16 amino acids long. The CDR3 is CASSPQPTGRGNTIYF. As DNA, the CDR3 is TGTGCCAGCTCACCCCAACCGACAGGGAGAGGAAACACCATATATTTT. The variable domain in full, with the rest retrieved from reference TRBV18 and TRBJ1-3, is NAGVMQNPRHLVRRRGQEARLRCSPMKGHSHVYWYRQLPEEGLKFMVYLQKENIIDESGMPKERFSAEFPKEGPSILRIQQVVRGDSAAYFCASSPQPTGRGNTIYFGEGSWLTVV.

This clonotype was seen at least ten times. The chain links TRBV7-7 to TRBJ2-5; D not resolved. The V gene's germline CDR1 is SSHAT and CDR2 FNYEAQ (reference sequence). CDR3 length: 8 residues. CDR3 protein: CAFETQYF. DNA for the CDR3: TGTGCGTTCGAGACCCAGTACTTC.

The chain joins TRBV6-1 to TRBJ2-1; tentatively, D is TRBD2 (6 bases). Germline CDR1 MNHNS, CDR2 SASEGT. The CDR3 totals 12 residues. V shed 2 bases and J shed 9 bases, with 8 bases lying between them. The CDR3: CASSELGGEQFF. CDR3 DNA sequence: TGTGCCAGCAGTGAATTGGGAGGTGAGCAGTTCTTC.

This clonotype was seen a few times. A read error may be the cause here, since a much bigger clone is one base away. This rearrangement joins TRBV20-1 to TRBJ2-1; TRBD2 agrees at 11 bases. CDR1 DFQATT and CDR2 SNEGSKA come from the germline V gene (reference sequence). V lost 5 bases, J lost 9 bases, and 9 bases stayed unmatched. The CDR3 is 14 residues long. The CDR3 region has the DNA TGCAGTGCTCGGGATAGCGGGAGGGACACTGAGCAGTTCTTC. Its protein is CSARDSGRDTEQFF.

Comment on this clonotype: The germline gene is not matched at one end of the junction; a read error may be the cause. The chain carries TRBV10-3 and TRBJ1-2; D perhaps matches TRBD1 (5 bases). The germline CDR1 and CDR2 sequences are ENHRY and SYGVKD. The CDR3 covers 14 residues. CDR3 loop: CAIRNGTANYGYTF. In DNA form, the CDR3 reads TGCGCCATCAGGAACGGGACTGCTAACTATGGCTACACCTTC.

Comment on this clonotype: This clone may be a read error of a much larger clone one base away. This likely comes from a read error, as the CDR3 has no conserved phenylalanine or tryptophan at its end. V usage is TRBV30 and J usage is TRBJ2-2; D is perhaps TRBD1 (5 bases). This CDR3 has 11 amino acids. V lost 6 bases and J lost 6, with 8 bases in between. Germline V gene data show CDR1 as GTSNPN and CDR2 as SVGIG (reference sequence). CDR3 nucleotide sequence: TGTGCCTGCTGGGGCCCCGGGGAGCTGTTTCTT. Amino acid sequence: CACWGPGELFL.

This chain connects TRBV6-5 to TRBJ2-4; a weak D match, TRBD1 (6 bases). The CDR3 is 14 residues long. CDR1 and CDR2 (germline): MNHEY, SVGAGI. V was pared by 5 bases and J by 16 bases, with 24 bases between. The CDR3 bases are TGTGCCAGCAGTCAGACTCAGGGGACATCCGGACGTTACTTC. The encoded protein is CASSQTQGTSGRYF.

The chain carries TRBV27 and TRBJ2-5; 13 positions agree with TRBD2. The CDR3 is 18 residues long. Germline V gene data show CDR1 as MNHEY and CDR2 as SMNVEV (reference sequence). J lost 3 bases, V lost 1 base, and 8 bases had no gene match. The CDR3 nucleotides read TGTGCCAGCAGTTTATTAGGGACTAGCGGGAAAAGGGAAGAGACCCAGTACTTC. As protein: CASSLLGTSGKREETQYF.

This clonotype was recorded many times. The chain is built from TRBV6-6 and TRBJ2-3, with D unresolved. The CDR3 length is 14 residues. V was clipped by 2 bases and J by 2 bases, with 8 bases between them. CDR1 MNHNY and CDR2 SVGAGI come from the germline V gene (reference sequence). CDR3 loop: CASSYVRTTDTQYF. CDR3 DNA sequence: TGTGCCAGCAGTTACGTACGGACCACAGATACGCAGTATTTT.

This clonotype came up many times. The V and J genes are TRBV28 and TRBJ2-5; 11 bases map to TRBD1. The CDR3 is made up of 17 amino acids. Germline CDR1 MDHEN, CDR2 SYDVKM. V shed 7 bases, J shed 5 bases, and the junction held 15 bases outside the gene matches. In nucleotides, the CDR3 is TGTGCCAGCACAAGCTCGATGGGGGACAGGGGGAAGGAGACCCAGTACTTC. It yields the protein CASTSSMGDRGKETQYF.

CDR3 protein: CASSQADRVGSEAFF. In DNA form, the CDR3 reads TGTGCCAGCAGCCAAGCAGACAGGGTAGGGTCTGAAGCTTTCTTT. The rearrangement joins TRBV14 to TRBJ1-1, with 7 bases identical to TRBD1. The CDR3 is 15 residues long. The V segment lost 1 base and the J segment 6 bases; nucleotides outside the gene matches: 8. Looked up from germline, CDR1 is SGHDN and CDR2 is FVKESK.

This clonotype appeared many times. This sequence joins TRBV6-6 and TRBJ2-5, with TRBD1 matching over 7 bases. Germline-derived CDR1 and CDR2 are MNHNY and SVGAGI (reference sequence). The junction had 5 bases not matched to a gene; V was cut back by 5 bases and J by 2 bases. CDR3 length: 14 residues. The CDR3 region has the DNA TGTGCCAGCAGTCCCTGGGACAGACAAGAGACCCAGTACTTC. This translates into CASSPWDRQETQYF.

Many counts were recorded for this clonotype. The rearrangement uses TRBV20-1 and TRBJ2-7, with 8 bases lining up with TRBD1. The CDR3 has 13 amino acids. CDR1 and CDR2 from the germline V gene are DFQATT and SNEGSKA (reference sequence). The V and J ends lost 2 bases and 4 bases, in that order; junction bases with no gene match: 4. The CDR3 DNA reads as TGCAGTGCTAGATTTCAGGGGGCGTACGAGCAGTACTTC. The encoded protein is CSARFQGAYEQYF.